Listed below are T cell receptor beta chains from one sample, sequenced in a study of identical twins. TCRdb ran MiXCR on the 5' RACE reads and lists one entry per CDR3 protein. The sample lists some 200,000 distinct CDR3 sequences, 6% to 9% seen once, with 1.9% in the top ten. These data were also filed under a second study, of yellow fever vaccine responses in identical twins.

Sequenced material: memory (CD45RO+) T cells sorted from blood. These receptor sequences come from a woman aged 18 to 35 in good health. The CDR3 runs from the conserved cysteine through the conserved F or W. D genes are given only for firm matches. Clone size appears in some rows only: once, few, many, or a class for an expanded clone.

clone_size | d_call | j_call | v_call | cdr3_nt | cdr3_aa
many | NA | TRBJ1-6 | TRBV12-3/TRBV12-4 | TGTGCCAGCAGTTTCTCTTCGGGCAGGGCGAACTCACCCCTCCACTTT | CASSFSSGRANSPLHF
NA | NA | TRBJ2-5 | TRBV2 | TGTGCCAGCACCGGACAGACCCAAGAGACCCAGTACTTC | CASTGQTQETQYF
few | TRBD2 | TRBJ2-1 | TRBV7-3 | TGTGCCAGCAGCTTAACGGGGACTAGCGGGGGGGTATCATACAATGAGCAGTTCTTC | CASSLTGTSGGVSYNEQFF
many | TRBD2 | TRBJ2-3 | TRBV5-1 | TGTGCCAGCAGCTTAGTTGGGGGGGGCACAGATACGCAGTATTTT | CASSLVGGGTDTQYF
many | NA | TRBJ1-1 | TRBV12-3/TRBV12-4 | TGTGCCAGCAGGCGGACGTGGGACCTTGAAGCTTTCTTT | CASRRTWDLEAFF
NA | NA | TRBJ2-1 | TRBV18 | TGTGCCAGCTCACCACGGACCCAGGAGAGGAATGAGCAGTTCTTC | CASSPRTQERNEQFF
NA | NA | TRBJ1-5 | TRBV19 | TGTGCCAGTTGGGGCCCTGGCAATCAGCCCCAGCATTTT | CASWGPGNQPQHF
NA | NA | TRBJ2-1 | TRBV24-1 | TGTGCCACCAGTGGCCCAACCCGACAGTCCAACAATGAGCAGTTCTTC | CATSGPTRQSNNEQFF
few | NA | TRBJ2-2 | TRBV6-2/TRBV6-3 | TGTGCCAGCAGACTCCAGGATCCGGGGGAGCTGTTTTTT | CASRLQDPGELFF
NA | NA | TRBJ2-3 | TRBV7-6 | TGTGCCAGCACCGAAGCGGGCGGCGATACGCAGTATTTT | CASTEAGGDTQYF
medium-sized | NA | TRBJ2-1 | TRBV4-2 | TGTGCCAGCAGCCAAGAAGGGGGAGAGCAGTTCTTC | CASSQEGGEQFF
many | NA | TRBJ2-7 | TRBV30 | TGTGCCTGGAGCGCGGACATAAGAGGGAACGAGCAGTACTTC | CAWSADIRGNEQYF
many | NA | TRBJ2-1 | TRBV10-3 | TGTGCCATCAGTGGCCCCAGGAGCAATGAGCAGTTCTTC | CAISGPRSNEQFF
NA | NA | TRBJ2-3 | TRBV4-3 | TGCGCCAGCAGCCAAGATGGGCGGCTAGGGGCAGATACGCAGTATTTT | CASSQDGRLGADTQYF
many | NA | TRBJ2-7 | TRBV20-1 | TGCAGTGCTAGTACAGGGTCAGAACTCGAGCAGTACTTC | CSASTGSELEQYF
few | NA | TRBJ1-6 | TRBV5-1 | TGCGCCAGCAGCCCCGTTGGGCAGAATAATTCACCCCTCCACTTT | CASSPVGQNNSPLHF
once | TRBD1 | TRBJ2-3 | TRBV2 | TGTGCCAGCAGTGCCGGGACAGGGGGCGCAGATACGCAGTATTTT | CASSAGTGGADTQYF
few | TRBD2 | TRBJ2-5 | TRBV9 | TGTGCCAGCAGCCAGGGGACTAGTCGAGAGACCCAGTACTTC | CASSQGTSRETQYF
NA | NA | TRBJ1-5 | TRBV21-1 | TGTGCCAGCACCGCAAGTATACTCAATCAGCCCCAGCATTTT | CASTASILNQPQHF
few | TRBD1 | TRBJ1-2 | TRBV5-1 | TGCGCCAGCAGCCCGGGGGACAGGGGGCGCGGTGGCTACACCTTC | CASSPGDRGRGGYTF
few | NA | TRBJ2-1 | TRBV28 | TGTGCCAGCAGTGCCAACAAGGGACCCCAGTTCTTC | CASSANKGPQFF
many | NA | TRBJ2-1 | TRBV9 | TGTGCCAGCAGCGTCAGACACGGGACTCTCGGAAATGAGCAGTTCTTC | CASSVRHGTLGNEQFF
many | NA | TRBJ1-4 | TRBV5-8 | TGTGCCAGCAGCTATGACGTAACGGGTGAAAAACTGTTTTTT | CASSYDVTGEKLFF
many | TRBD2 | TRBJ2-3 | TRBV29-1 | TGCAGCGAGACAGCGGGGGCCTTCACAGATACGCAGTATTTT | CSETAGAFTDTQYF
NA | NA | TRBJ1-1 | TRBV30 | TGTGCCTGGAGTCCTGGGCAGGGAGAAGCTTTCTTT | CAWSPGQGEAFF
many | NA | TRBJ2-1 | TRBV3-1 | TGTGCCAGCAGCCAAGTGTCTAGCCGAGGCGATGAGCAGTTCTTC | CASSQVSSRGDEQFF
few | TRBD1 | TRBJ2-1 | TRBV24-1 | TGTGCCACCAGTGATTTTGGGACAGGGGGCTTCGATGAGCAGTTCTTC | CATSDFGTGGFDEQFF
few | TRBD2 | TRBJ2-5 | TRBV28 | TGTGCCAGCAGTGTGACTAGCGGGAGCTATGGGGCCCAGTACTTC | CASSVTSGSYGAQYF
once | NA | TRBJ1-2 | TRBV27 | TGTGCCAGCAGCCCAAGCAGGGTCACTAACTATGGCTACACCTTC | CASSPSRVTNYGYTF
few | NA | TRBJ2-7 | TRBV6-6 | TGTGCCACTTCTCGGGATGTTAGCGAGCAGTACTTC | CATSRDVSEQYF
few | NA | TRBJ2-2 | TRBV6-1 | TGTGCCAGCAACCGTCTTACGGGGCCTGGTGGGGCCGGGGAGCTGTTTTTT | CASNRLTGPGGAGELFF
many | NA | TRBJ2-7 | TRBV12-3/TRBV12-4 | TGTGCCAGCAGTTTCGGCGGGACTGCCCAGGGGGAGCAGTACTTC | CASSFGGTAQGEQYF
many | NA | TRBJ2-7 | TRBV4-2 | TGTGCCAGCAGCCAAGACACTAGTCCCTCCTACGAGCAGTACTTC | CASSQDTSPSYEQYF
many | TRBD1 | TRBJ1-4 | TRBV12-3/TRBV12-4 | TGTGCCAGCAGAGAGACAGGGGGTAACGAAAAACTGTTTTTT | CASRETGGNEKLFF
many | NA | TRBJ2-1 | TRBV27 | TGTGCCAGCAGTAGGGCCCCTCGTAACAATGAGCAGTTCTTC | CASSRAPRNNEQFF
many | TRBD1 | TRBJ2-2 | TRBV9 | TGTGCCAGCAACCGAGGGGACAGCGGAACCGGGGAGCTGTTTTTT | CASNRGDSGTGELFF
NA | NA | TRBJ2-7 | TRBV5-1 | TGCGCCAGCAGCTTGGGTTCGCAGGGCTACGAGCAGTACTTC | CASSLGSQGYEQYF
few | TRBD1 | TRBJ2-7 | TRBV20-1 | TGCAGTGCTGGAGGTGACAGGGGCTACGAGCAGTACTTC | CSAGGDRGYEQYF
many | TRBD2 | TRBJ2-1 | TRBV20-1 | TGCAGTGCTGACACGGTTAGCGGGAGGGACAATGAGCAGTTCTTC | CSADTVSGRDNEQFF
NA | TRBD2 | TRBJ2-5 | TRBV10-3 | TGTGCCATAGGGACAGCGGGGGGGACTAAAGAGACCCAGTACTTC | CAIGTAGGTKETQYF
few | NA | TRBJ2-7 | TRBV6-1 | TGTGCCAGCAGTGAATCAGGGAGTACCTACGAGCAGTACTTC | CASSESGSTYEQYF
few | NA | TRBJ2-4 | TRBV28 | TGTGCCAGCAGTTCCAGAGCCAAAAACATTCAGTACTTC | CASSSRAKNIQYF
few | TRBD2 | TRBJ2-3 | TRBV7-7 | TGTGCTAGCAGCCCACAAGCGGGGGGGCACACAGATACGCAGTATTTT | CASSPQAGGHTDTQYF
NA | NA | TRBJ2-2 | TRBV14 | TGTGCCAGCAGCCACCGGGGGCCAACCTCCACCGGGGAGCTGTTTTTT | CASSHRGPTSTGELFF
many | TRBD2 | TRBJ2-3 | TRBV12-3/TRBV12-4 | TGTGCCAGCAGTCGAAATAGCGGGGCCCCCTCAGATACGCAGTATTTT | CASSRNSGAPSDTQYF
NA | TRBD2 | TRBJ2-5 | TRBV15 | TGTGCCACCAGCAGTGATGGTCAGGGAGGGGAGACCCAGTACTTC | CATSSDGQGGETQYF
NA | NA | TRBJ2-1 | TRBV18 | TGTGCCAGCTCACCGCAGGGTTATCAAGAGCAGTTCTTC | CASSPQGYQEQFF
NA | NA | TRBJ2-3 | TRBV7-8 | TGTGCCAGCAGCTTGGAAGGGGACCGCACAGATACGCAGTATTTT | CASSLEGDRTDTQYF